The present T cell receptor (beta chain) was sequenced within a study of T cells in women clearing cervical HPV infection. At the level of the study: Case blood drawn at lesion detection; control blood after infection cleared. Case blood was drawn a median roughly 150 days after lesion detection.

Worth noting for this clone: The read is 3 residues too short to cover the CDR3 end, so that end is filled in from the germline J gene.

This CDR3 is 14 amino acids long. V lost 3 bases and J 5 bases, leaving 11 bases between the germline ends. Germline-derived CDR1 and CDR2 are SGHDT and YYEEEE. TCR beta CDR3 amplified by multiplex PCR from roughly 1,100 ng genomic DNA. The repertoire was sequenced with immunoSEQ multiplex PCR; TCRdb's copy has only in-frame clones and lacks some. The sample table includes about 39,000 clones. Sequences were obtained from blood buffy coat. The V gene is TRBV5-6, the J gene TRBJ1-4; D gene unclear. The clonotype comes from a woman between 18 and 75 years old with a cervical HPV16 infection that either progressed to CIN3+ or cleared (not recorded which). The chain's CDR3 is CASSSWAPNEKLFF. CDR3 DNA, as far as it was read: TGTGCCAGCAGCTCCTGGGCCCCGAATGAAAAA.